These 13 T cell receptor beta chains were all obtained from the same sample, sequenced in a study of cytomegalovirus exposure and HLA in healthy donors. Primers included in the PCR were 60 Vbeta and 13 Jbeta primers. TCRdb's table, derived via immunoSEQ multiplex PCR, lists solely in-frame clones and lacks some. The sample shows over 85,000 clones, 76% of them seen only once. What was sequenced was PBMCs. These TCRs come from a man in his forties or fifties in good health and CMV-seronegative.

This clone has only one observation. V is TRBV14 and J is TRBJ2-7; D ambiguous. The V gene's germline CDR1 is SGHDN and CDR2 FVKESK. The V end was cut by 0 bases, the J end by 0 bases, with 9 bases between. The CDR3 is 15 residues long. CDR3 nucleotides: TGTGCCAGCAGCCAAGAGGTAGTAAGCTCCTACGAGCAGTACTTC. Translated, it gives CASSQEVVSSYEQYF.

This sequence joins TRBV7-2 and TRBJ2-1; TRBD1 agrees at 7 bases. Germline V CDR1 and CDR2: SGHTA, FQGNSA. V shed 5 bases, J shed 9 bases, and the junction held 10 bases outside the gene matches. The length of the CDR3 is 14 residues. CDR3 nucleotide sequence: TGTGCCAGCAGCAAGACGACAGGGTTGGGTGAGCAGTTCTTC. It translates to CASSKTTGLGEQFF.

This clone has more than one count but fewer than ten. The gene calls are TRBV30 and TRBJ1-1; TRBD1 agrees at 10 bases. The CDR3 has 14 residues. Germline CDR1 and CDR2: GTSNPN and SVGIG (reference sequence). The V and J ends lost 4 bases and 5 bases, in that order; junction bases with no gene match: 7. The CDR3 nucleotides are TGTGCCTGGACCAGCGGGACAGGGGAGACTGAAGCTTTCTTT. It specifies CAWTSGTGETEAFF.

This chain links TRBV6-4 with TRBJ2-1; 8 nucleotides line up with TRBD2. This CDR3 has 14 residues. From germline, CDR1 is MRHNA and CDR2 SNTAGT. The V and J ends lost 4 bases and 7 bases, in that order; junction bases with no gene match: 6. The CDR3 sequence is CASSVLAGLNEQFF. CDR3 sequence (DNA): TGTGCCAGCAGTGTCTTAGCGGGGTTAAATGAGCAGTTCTTC.

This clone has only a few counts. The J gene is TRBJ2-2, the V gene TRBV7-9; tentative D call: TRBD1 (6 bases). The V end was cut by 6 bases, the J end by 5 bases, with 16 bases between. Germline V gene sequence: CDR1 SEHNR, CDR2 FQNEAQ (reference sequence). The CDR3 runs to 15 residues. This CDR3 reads CASSQGPGETGELFF. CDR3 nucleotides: TGTGCCAGCAGTCAGGGGCCGGGTGAGACCGGGGAGCTGTTTTTT.

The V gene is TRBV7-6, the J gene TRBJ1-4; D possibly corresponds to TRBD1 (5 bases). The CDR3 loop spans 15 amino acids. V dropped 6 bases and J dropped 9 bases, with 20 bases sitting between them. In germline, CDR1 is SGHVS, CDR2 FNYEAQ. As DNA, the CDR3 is TGTGCCAGCAGTGTTCGTTACAGGCCCGAGAAAAAACTGTTTTTT. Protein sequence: CASSVRYRPEKKLFF.

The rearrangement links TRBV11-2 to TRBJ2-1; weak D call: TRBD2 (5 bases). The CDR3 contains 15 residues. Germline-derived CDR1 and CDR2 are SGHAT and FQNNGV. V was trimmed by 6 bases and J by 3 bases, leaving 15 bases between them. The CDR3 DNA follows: TGTGCCAGCAGTTCCCCGGGGATAGGCTACAATGAGCAGTTCTTC. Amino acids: CASSSPGIGYNEQFF.

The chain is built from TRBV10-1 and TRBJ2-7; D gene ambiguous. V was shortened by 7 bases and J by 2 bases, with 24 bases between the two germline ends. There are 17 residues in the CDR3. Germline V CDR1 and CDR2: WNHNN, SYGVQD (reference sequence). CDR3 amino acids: CASNLLTTIGAPYEQYF. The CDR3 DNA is TGCGCCAGCAATCTCCTTACTACTATCGGAGCTCCCTACGAGCAGTACTTC.

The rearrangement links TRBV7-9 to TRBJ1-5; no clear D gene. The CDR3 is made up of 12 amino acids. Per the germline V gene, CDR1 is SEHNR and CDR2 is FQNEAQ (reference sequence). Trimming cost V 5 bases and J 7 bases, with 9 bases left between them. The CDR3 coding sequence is TGTGCCAGCAGCAAGACCGGGCAGCCCCAGCATTTT. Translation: CASSKTGQPQHF.

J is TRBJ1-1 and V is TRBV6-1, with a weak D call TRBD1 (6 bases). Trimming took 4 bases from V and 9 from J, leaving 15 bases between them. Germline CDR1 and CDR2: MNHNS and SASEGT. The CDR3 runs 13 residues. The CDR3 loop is CASSGADRNKAFF. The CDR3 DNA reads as TGTGCCAGCAGTGGGGCCGACAGGAATAAAGCTTTCTTT.

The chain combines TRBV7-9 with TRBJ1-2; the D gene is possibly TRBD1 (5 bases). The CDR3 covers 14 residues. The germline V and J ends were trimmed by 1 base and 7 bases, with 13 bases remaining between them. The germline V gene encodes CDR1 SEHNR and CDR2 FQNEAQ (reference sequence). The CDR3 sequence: CASSLDGGLGGYTF. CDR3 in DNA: TGTGCCAGCAGCTTAGACGGGGGACTGGGTGGCTACACCTTC.

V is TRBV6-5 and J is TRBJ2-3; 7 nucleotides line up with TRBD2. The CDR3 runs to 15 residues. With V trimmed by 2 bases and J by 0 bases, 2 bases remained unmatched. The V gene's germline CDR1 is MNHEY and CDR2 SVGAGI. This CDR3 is CASSYLAASTDTQYF. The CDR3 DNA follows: TGTGCCAGCAGTTACCTAGCGGCTAGCACAGATACGCAGTATTTT.

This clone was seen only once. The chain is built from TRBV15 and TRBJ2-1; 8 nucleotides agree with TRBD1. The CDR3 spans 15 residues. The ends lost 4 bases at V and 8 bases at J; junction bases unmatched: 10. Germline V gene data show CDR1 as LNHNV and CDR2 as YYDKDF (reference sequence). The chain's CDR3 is CATSTSGQGRDEQFF. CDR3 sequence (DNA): TGTGCCACCAGCACCAGCGGACAGGGTAGGGATGAGCAGTTCTTC.